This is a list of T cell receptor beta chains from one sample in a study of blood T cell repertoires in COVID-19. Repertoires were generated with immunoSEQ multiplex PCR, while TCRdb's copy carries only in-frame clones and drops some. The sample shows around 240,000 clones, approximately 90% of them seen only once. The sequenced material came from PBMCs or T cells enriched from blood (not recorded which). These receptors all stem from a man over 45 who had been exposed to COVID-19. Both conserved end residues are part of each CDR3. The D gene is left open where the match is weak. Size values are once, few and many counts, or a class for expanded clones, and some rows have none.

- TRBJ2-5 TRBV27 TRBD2 TGTGCCAGCAGTTTAATAAGGGGGCCCGGACTAGCGGGAGAGACCCAGTACTTC CASSLIRGPGLAGETQYF
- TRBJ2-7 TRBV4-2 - TGTGCCAGCAGCCAGACACAGGGCTCATCCTACGAGCAGTACTTC CASSQTQGSSYEQYF
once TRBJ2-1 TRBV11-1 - TGTGCCAGCAGCTGGGGGGTTGGGTTTGAGCAGTTCTTC CASSWGVGFEQFF
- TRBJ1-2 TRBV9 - TGTGCCAGCAGCGCGACAGGTTTCTTATTCTATGGCTACACCTTC CASSATGFLFYGYTF
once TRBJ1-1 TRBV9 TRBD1 TGTGCCAGCAGCGTAGGGGCCGGGACAGGGCTTAACTATATTGAAGCTTTCTTT CASSVGAGTGLNYIEAFF
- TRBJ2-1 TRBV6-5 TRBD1 TGTGCCACCCAACCAAGGGGGCGGAACAATGAGCAGTTCTTC CATQPRGRNNEQFF
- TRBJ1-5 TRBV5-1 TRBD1 TGCGCCAGCAGGCCCGGGACAGGGTATGGGCAGCCCCAGCATTTT CASRPGTGYGQPQHF
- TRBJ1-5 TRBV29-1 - TGCAGCGTTGATGCGGACAGCGGCAATCAGCCCCAGCATTTT CSVDADSGNQPQHF
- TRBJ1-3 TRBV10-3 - TGTGCCACCCTTACAGGTTCCGGAAACACCATATATTTT CATLTGSGNTIYF
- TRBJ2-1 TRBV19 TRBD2 TGTGCCAGTACACTAGCGGGGGGCACATCCTACAATGAGCAGTTCTTC CASTLAGGTSYNEQFF
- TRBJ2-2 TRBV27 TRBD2 TGTGCCAGCAGTTTCGCTAGCGGGAGGGGAAACACCGGGGAGCTGTTTTTT CASSFASGRGNTGELFF
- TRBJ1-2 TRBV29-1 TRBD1 TGCAGCGTTGAAGGGGGGACAGGGGGGACTAACTATGGCTACACCTTC CSVEGGTGGTNYGYTF
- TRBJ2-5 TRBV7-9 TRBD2 TGTGCCAGCAGCCCCAGACTAGCGCACGTTCGCGAGACCCAGTACTTC CASSPRLAHVRETQYF
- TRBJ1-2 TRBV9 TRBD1 TGTGCCAGCAGCGTAACCGAGAAAGGGGGCGGCTACACCTTC CASSVTEKGGGYTF
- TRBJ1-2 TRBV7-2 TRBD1 TGTGCCAGCAGCTCGGGACAGGGCTATGGCTACACCTTC CASSSGQGYGYTF
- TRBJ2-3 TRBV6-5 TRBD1 TGTGCCAGCAGGGACAGGGGGCCGAGCACAGATACGCAGTATTTT CASRDRGPSTDTQYF
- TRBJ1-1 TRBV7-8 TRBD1 TGTGCCAGCAACTACGACAGGGGACAGAAGAACACTGAAGCTTTCTTT CASNYDRGQKNTEAFF
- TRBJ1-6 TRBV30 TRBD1 TGTGCCTGGAGTCCCATGACAGGGGGCTTTTCACCCCTCCACTTT CAWSPMTGGFSPLHF
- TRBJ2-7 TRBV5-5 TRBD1 TGTGCCAGCAGCCAGCCGGGACAGGGAAGGCTAGAGCAGTACTTC CASSQPGQGRLEQYF
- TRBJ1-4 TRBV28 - TGTGCCAGCACGGACGGAACCGGAGGAGAAAAACTGTTTTTT CASTDGTGGEKLFF
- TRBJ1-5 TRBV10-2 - TGCGCCAGCAGTCCCGGGGAGGGGGACAATCAGCCCCAGCATTTT CASSPGEGDNQPQHF
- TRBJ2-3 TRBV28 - TGTGCCAGCAGTTTCATTATGAGCGTCGATACGCAGTATTTT CASSFIMSVDTQYF
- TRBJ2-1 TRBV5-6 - TGTGCCAGCAGCTCGTCACAGGGGGGGCGCGATGAGCAGTTCTTC CASSSSQGGRDEQFF
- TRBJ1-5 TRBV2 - TGTGCCAGCACCTTACAGCAATATAGCAATCAGCCCCAGCATTTT CASTLQQYSNQPQHF
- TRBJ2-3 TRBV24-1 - TGTGCCACCAGTGATAGGCGAGGGACAGATACGCAGTATTTT CATSDRRGTDTQYF
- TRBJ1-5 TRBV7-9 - TGTGCCAGCAGCTTAGCGGGCTTTGATCAGCCCCAGCATTTT CASSLAGFDQPQHF
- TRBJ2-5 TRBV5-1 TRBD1 TGCGCCAGCAGCTTTTCACAGGGGGCTGGGGAGACCCAGTACTTC CASSFSQGAGETQYF
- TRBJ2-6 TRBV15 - TGTGCCACCAGCAGAGATCGTACGGGAGGGGCCAACGTCCTGACTTTC CATSRDRTGGANVLTF
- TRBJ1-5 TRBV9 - TGTGCCAGCAGCCCAAATTTTGGGCCCAATCAGCCCCAGCATTTT CASSPNFGPNQPQHF
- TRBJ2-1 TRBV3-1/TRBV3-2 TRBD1 TGTGCCAGCAGCGACCGGGACAGGTACAATGAGCAGTTCTTC CASSDRDRYNEQFF
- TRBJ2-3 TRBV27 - TGTGCCAGCCGCCGGACACGGGGGACCGCCACAGATACGCAGTATTTT CASRRTRGTATDTQYF
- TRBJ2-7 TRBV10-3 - TGTGCCATCAGTGACAGGGGTAATAGAAACGAGCAGTACTTC CAISDRGNRNEQYF
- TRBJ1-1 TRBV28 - TGTGCCAGCAGTTCAGGGTCCATGAACACTGAAGCTTTCTTT CASSSGSMNTEAFF
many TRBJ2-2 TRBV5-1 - TGCGCCAGCAGCTTGAGGGGCCCTTACACCGGGGAGCTGTTTTTT CASSLRGPYTGELFF
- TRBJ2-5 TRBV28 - TGTGCCAGCAGTTTAGGAGGTGAAGAGACCCAGTACTTC CASSLGGEETQYF
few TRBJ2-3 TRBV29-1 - TGCAGCGTTTTTAGTAGGGGGTCAAGTGATACGCAGTATTTT CSVFSRGSSDTQYF
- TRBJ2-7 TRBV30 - TGTGCCTGGAGGACCGTACTTCAGGGATCTTCCTACGAGCAGTACTTC CAWRTVLQGSSYEQYF
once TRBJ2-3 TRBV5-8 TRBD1 TGTGCCAGCAGCTTGGCGGGACAGGGGCCAGATACGCAGTATTTT CASSLAGQGPDTQYF
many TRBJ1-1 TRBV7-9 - TGTGCCAGCAGCCCGGACAGCACTGAAGCTTTCTTT CASSPDSTEAFF
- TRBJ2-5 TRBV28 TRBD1 TGTGCCAGCAGTTTATGGTTCGGTGAGGGGGCCGAGACCCAGTACTTC CASSLWFGEGAETQYF
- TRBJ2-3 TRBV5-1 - TGCGCCAGCAGCCAGACTAGTTATATTGCAGATACGCAGTATTTT CASSQTSYIADTQYF
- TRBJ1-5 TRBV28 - TGTGCCAGCAGTTTCGGGCAGGGAGGTCAGCCCCAGCATTTT CASSFGQGGQPQHF
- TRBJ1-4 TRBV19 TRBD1 TGTGCCAGTAGTATAGGGCCCACGACAGGGTCCGAAAAACTGTTTTTT CASSIGPTTGSEKLFF
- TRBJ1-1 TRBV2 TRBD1 TGTGCCAGTAAGGACAGGGAAGGAACTGAAGCTTTCTTT CASKDREGTEAFF
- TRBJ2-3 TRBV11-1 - TGTGCCAGCAGCTTAATGAGAGCGGCAGGCACAGATACGCAGTATTTT CASSLMRAAGTDTQYF
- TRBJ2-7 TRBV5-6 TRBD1 TGTGCCAGCAGCTTGGGACAGGGTGTCTCCTACGAGCAGTACTTC CASSLGQGVSYEQYF
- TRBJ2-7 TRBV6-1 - TGTGCCAGCAGTGAACAACATTTCGTTAACTACGAGCAGTACTTC CASSEQHFVNYEQYF
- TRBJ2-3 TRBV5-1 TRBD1 TGCGCCAGCAGCTGGATCCCAGGGGGCTCTAGCACAGATACGCAGTATTTT CASSWIPGGSSTDTQYF
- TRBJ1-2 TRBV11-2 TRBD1 TGTGCCAGCAGCTTAGTACGAGCAGGGGGCTCGACGAACTATGGCTACACCTTC CASSLVRAGGSTNYGYTF
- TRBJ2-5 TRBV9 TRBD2 TGTGCCAGCAGCCCTTCAGCGGGGGGTAAAGAGACCCAGTACTTC CASSPSAGGKETQYF
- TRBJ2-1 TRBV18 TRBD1 TGTGCCAGCTCACCGCTGAACAGGGGGCAGAATGAGCAGTTCTTC CASSPLNRGQNEQFF
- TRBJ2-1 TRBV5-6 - TGTGCCAGCAGCTTGGTTAACGGGAATGAGCAGTTCTTC CASSLVNGNEQFF
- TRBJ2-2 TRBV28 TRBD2 TGTGCCAGCAGGCCGGGACTAGCGGGCACCGGGGAGCTGTTTTTT CASRPGLAGTGELFF
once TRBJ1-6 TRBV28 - TGTGCCAGCAGTCCTTACAGGGCCTATAATTCACCCCTCCACTTT CASSPYRAYNSPLHF
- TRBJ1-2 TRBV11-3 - TGTGCCAGCAGCTTAGGGGGCACTCGGAACTATGGCTACACCTTC CASSLGGTRNYGYTF